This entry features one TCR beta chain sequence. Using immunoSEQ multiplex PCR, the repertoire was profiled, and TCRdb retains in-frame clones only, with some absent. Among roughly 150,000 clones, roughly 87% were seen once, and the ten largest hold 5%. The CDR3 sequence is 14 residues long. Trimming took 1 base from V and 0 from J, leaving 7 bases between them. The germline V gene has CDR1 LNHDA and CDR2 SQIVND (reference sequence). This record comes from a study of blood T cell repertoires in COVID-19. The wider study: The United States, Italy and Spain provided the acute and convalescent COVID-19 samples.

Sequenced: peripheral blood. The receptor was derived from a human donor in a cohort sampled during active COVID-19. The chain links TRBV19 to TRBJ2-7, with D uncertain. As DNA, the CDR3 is TGTGCCAGTAGTATAGGACTGATCTCCTACGAGCAGTACTTC. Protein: CASSIGLISYEQYF. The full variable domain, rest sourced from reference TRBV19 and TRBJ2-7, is DGGITQSPKYLFRKEGQNVTLSCEQNLNHDAMYWYRQDPGQGLRLIYYSQIVNDFQKGDIAEGYSVSREKKESFPLTVTSAQKNPTAFYLCASSIGLISYEQYFGPGTRLTVT.